A single TCR beta chain is shown here with its context. Antigen specificity is unknown. The data originate from a study of T cell repertoires in cytomegalovirus infection. V trimming: 3 bases; J trimming: 11 bases; junction bases outside the gene matches: 7. CDR1 is SGDLS, CDR2 YYNGEE, per germline. The CDR3 is 12 residues long. Each CDR3 protein is one row after TCRdb ran MiXCR on the reads. In the table there are roughly 110,000 distinct CDR3 sequences, 30% of which are singletons. This TCR derives from a human donor in good health (CMV status not recorded). Some clones in this sample may be carry-over from other donors' samples. Sequenced material: CD8+ T cells from cultured PBMCs, taken from culture after CMV antigen stimulation. This chain joins TRBV9 and TRBJ2-5, with TRBD1 matching 7 bases. Here the CDR3 DNA reads TGTGCCAGCAGCGCCAGACAGGGTCTGCAGTACTTC. This encodes CASSARQGLQYF.